The rows below give T cell receptor beta chains drawn from one sample of a study of blood T cell repertoires in COVID-19. Repertoires were generated with immunoSEQ multiplex PCR, while TCRdb's copy carries only in-frame clones and drops some. The data hold 250,000 to 350,000 clones, with about 93% observed a single time. What was sequenced was PBMCs or T cells enriched from blood (not recorded which). The receptors come from a woman aged 25 to 45 who had recovered from COVID-19. The CDR3 runs from the conserved cysteine through the conserved F or W. A D gene is named only where the DNA matches it firmly. A row's size may be missing; if present it is once, few, many or a size class.

cdr3_nt	cdr3_aa	d_call	v_call	j_call	clone_size
TGTGCCAGCAGCGTAGTAGGGGACTCTGGGGCCAACGTCCTGACTTTC	CASSVVGDSGANVLTF	-	TRBV9	TRBJ2-6	-
TGTGCCAGCAGCTACATAAGCTCTGGAAACACCATATATTTT	CASSYISSGNTIYF	-	TRBV14	TRBJ1-3	-
TGTGCCAGTAGTCCGGGACTTTCTAATGAGCAGTTCTTC	CASSPGLSNEQFF	-	TRBV19	TRBJ2-1	-
TGTGCCAGCAGCTTGTCGGGGACTGACTACAATGAGCAGTTCTTC	CASSLSGTDYNEQFF	-	TRBV5-4	TRBJ2-1	-
TGTGCCAGTAGTACACGGACAGGGAGGAATGAGCAGTTCTTC	CASSTRTGRNEQFF	TRBD1	TRBV19	TRBJ2-1	-
TGTGCCAGCAGCCTGACAGGGGGCGTGGATCAGCCCCAGCATTTT	CASSLTGGVDQPQHF	TRBD1	TRBV5-8	TRBJ1-5	-
TGTGCCAGCAGTGAAAGGACAGGTCGCAATCAGCCCCAGCATTTT	CASSERTGRNQPQHF	TRBD1	TRBV28	TRBJ1-5	-
TGTGCCAGTAGTCTCGACACCAGCACAGATACGCAGTATTTT	CASSLDTSTDTQYF	-	TRBV19	TRBJ2-3	-
TGTGCCAGCAGACTGGGACTAGCGGGCTCCTACGAGCAGTACTTC	CASRLGLAGSYEQYF	TRBD2	TRBV3-1/TRBV3-2	TRBJ2-7	-
TGTGCCAGCAGTGAATTAGCGGGAGGTGTCACAGATACGCAGTATTTT	CASSELAGGVTDTQYF	TRBD2	TRBV28	TRBJ2-3	-
TGTGCCAGCAGCGAAACAGGGGTTAATGAAAAACTGTTTTTT	CASSETGVNEKLFF	TRBD1	TRBV9	TRBJ1-4	-
TGCGCCAGCAGCTTTAACAGGGGGAATGAGCAGTTCTTC	CASSFNRGNEQFF	TRBD1	TRBV5-1	TRBJ2-1	-
TGTGCCAGTAGTTCCCGGACAGCCCTTGGAAACACCATATATTTT	CASSSRTALGNTIYF	-	TRBV19	TRBJ1-3	-
TGTGCCACCAGTAATAAGCCGAATGAGCAGTTCTTC	CATSNKPNEQFF	-	TRBV24-1	TRBJ2-1	-
TGTGCCAGCAGCCCCGGGACTAGCGGGAGCTTGGGCATTCAGTACTTC	CASSPGTSGSLGIQYF	TRBD2	TRBV7-6	TRBJ2-4	-
TGTGCCAGCAGTCCCTTAGGAAGGGGGCAGAATTCACCCCTCCACTTT	CASSPLGRGQNSPLHF	TRBD1	TRBV28	TRBJ1-6	-
TGTGCCAGCAGCTTAGGGGCCGGAGGGGAGTATAATTCACCCCTCCACTTT	CASSLGAGGEYNSPLHF	-	TRBV7-9	TRBJ1-6	-
TGTGCCAGTAGCCCAGGGGGCGCAACCTACAATGAGCAGTTCTTC	CASSPGGATYNEQFF	TRBD1	TRBV19	TRBJ2-1	-
TGTGCCAGCAGTGCTCGGGACTCGAGCTCCTACGAGCAGTACTTC	CASSARDSSSYEQYF	-	TRBV27	TRBJ2-7	-
TGTGCCAGCAGCCCCATTTCAGCTAACTATGGCTACACCTTC	CASSPISANYGYTF	-	TRBV14	TRBJ1-2	-
TGTGCCAGCAGCTCATTTGGGGGGACAGCTGGGACCCAGTACTTC	CASSSFGGTAGTQYF	-	TRBV13	TRBJ2-5	-
TGTGCCAGCAGCCAACGGCCACTAGCGGGGTCCTACAATGAGCAGTTCTTC	CASSQRPLAGSYNEQFF	TRBD2	TRBV4-2	TRBJ2-1	once
TGTGCCAGCAGCATGGGAGAGGGTGGCTACACCTTC	CASSMGEGGYTF	-	TRBV13	TRBJ1-2	-
TGTGCCAGCAGCTTGTTTAGCAGTGGCGAGCAGTACTTC	CASSLFSSGEQYF	-	TRBV5-6	TRBJ2-7	-
TGTGCCAGCAGCCCAATACAGGGCTCGGTCGTTAGGCTGTTTTTT	CASSPIQGSVVRLFF	-	TRBV7-8	TRBJ2-2	-
TGTGCCAGCAGCCCCCGACAGGGCAACTATGGCTACACCTTC	CASSPRQGNYGYTF	TRBD1	TRBV28	TRBJ1-2	-
TGTGCCAGCAGCGTAGCCGGGGGGTTAAATCAGCCCCAGCATTTT	CASSVAGGLNQPQHF	-	TRBV9	TRBJ1-5	once